The 8 T cell receptor beta chains listed next were all sequenced from one sample in a study of T-cell memory formation after mild COVID-19. TCRdb used MiXCR to reprocess the 5' RACE reads, holding one entry per CDR3 protein. The sample includes fewer than 300,000 distinct CDR3 sequences, 15% to 20% seen only once; the top ten take more than 20%. Sequenced sample: PBMCs or a T cell subset sorted from them (not recorded which). Receptors originate from a man in his late teens or twenties who had mild COVID-19 (a few samples of this study predate the infection). Cell type and time point are not known.

This clonotype was seen a few times. This chain connects TRBV29-1 to TRBJ1-5, with D unresolved. Germline CDR1 and CDR2: SQVTM and ANQGSEA. The CDR3 has 12 amino acids. Trimming shortened V by 6 bases and J by 4 bases, and 10 bases separated the two germline ends. The CDR3 sequence: CSVKAGNQPQHF. CDR3 bases: TGCAGCGTAAAGGCGGGGAATCAGCCCCAGCATTTT.

The chain is built from TRBV6-1 and TRBJ2-1; unclear D gene. The germline V gene encodes CDR1 MNHNS and CDR2 SASEGT. V dropped 6 bases and J dropped 8 bases, with 8 bases sitting between them. The CDR3 loop spans 11 amino acids. CDR3 residues: CASRSWDEQFF. The CDR3 coding sequence is TGTGCCAGCAGGTCGTGGGATGAGCAGTTCTTC.

This clonotype was picked up a small number of times. The chain uses TRBV2 and TRBJ1-6, with TRBD1 as a possible D gene (5 bases). The CDR3 spans 14 residues. Trimming shortened V by 6 bases and J by 7 bases, and 13 bases separated the two germline ends. Per the germline V gene, CDR1 is SNHLY and CDR2 is FYNNEI. CDR3 in DNA: TGTGCCAGCAGACGGGGCTTTGGGAATTCACCCCTCCACTTT. Residues: CASRRGFGNSPLHF.

This clonotype was seen repeatedly, ten times or more. The rearrangement joins TRBV12-3 or TRBV12-4 to TRBJ2-7, with 8 bases that match TRBD1. J gave up 3 bases and V 4 bases, and 8 bases lay outside the gene matches. The CDR3 has 15 residues. The CDR3 nucleotides are TGTGCCAGCAGTTCAACAGGACAGGGACACTACGAGCAGTACTTC. Encoded protein: CASSSTGQGHYEQYF.

This chain joins TRBV11-2 and TRBJ2-7, with TRBD1 as a possible D gene (6 bases). The CDR3 length is 12 residues. V lost 5 bases to trimming and J lost 6 bases, with 11 bases between them. CDR1 and CDR2 from the germline V gene are SGHAT and FQNNGV. CDR3 region: CASSLTGTEQYF. In DNA form, the CDR3 reads TGTGCCAGCAGCCTAACAGGGACCGAGCAGTACTTC.

This clonotype appeared many times. The rearrangement links TRBV7-7 to TRBJ2-5; D unclear. The germline V gene encodes CDR1 SSHAT and CDR2 FNYEAQ (reference sequence). There are 12 residues in the CDR3. V was trimmed by 5 bases and J by 1 base, leaving 5 bases between them. This CDR3 is CASSPVQETQYF. The CDR3 DNA is TGTGCCAGCAGCCCGGTCCAAGAGACCCAGTACTTC. Supplemented by reference TRBV7-7 and TRBJ2-5, the full variable domain reads GAGVSQSPRYKVTKRGQDVTLRCDPISSHATLYWYQQALGQGPEFLTYFNYEAQPDKSGLPSDRFSAERPEGSISTLTIQRTEQRDSAMYRCASSPVQETQYFGPGTRLLVL.

This clonotype was seen only a few times. The chain carries TRBV6-5 and TRBJ2-7; a possible D gene is TRBD2 (5 bases). Deletions cut 2 bases from V and 6 bases from J, with 14 bases between. The germline V gene has CDR1 MNHEY and CDR2 SVGAGI. This CDR3 has 14 amino acids. CDR3 DNA sequence: TGTGCCAGCAGTTACGGGCTAGCCTCGGGCGAGCAGTACTTC. The encoded protein is CASSYGLASGEQYF.

The rearrangement links TRBV12-3 or TRBV12-4 to TRBJ2-5; TRBD2 matches at 14 bases. The V segment lost 3 bases and the J segment 4 bases; nucleotides outside the gene matches: 1. The CDR3 is 15 residues long. CDR3 loop: CASSLTSGGAETQYF. The DNA of the CDR3 is TGTGCCAGCAGTTTGACTAGCGGGGGGGCAGAGACCCAGTACTTC.